This passage covers 20 T cell receptor beta chains from one sample sequenced in a study of blood T cells in healthy people across ages. The use of a sample-barcoded 5' primer and a J-beta primer mix characterized a second PCR of roughly 7 to 11 cycles. TCRdb reprocessed the 5' RACE reads via MiXCR and lists one record per CDR3 protein. Among hundreds of thousands of distinct CDR3 sequences listed, 20% to 25% were seen once. Sequenced input: blood. Receptors were obtained from a man in his sixties or seventies in good health.

This rearrangement joins TRBV5-1 to TRBJ2-1; no clear D. V was clipped by 4 bases and J by 4 bases, with 15 bases between them. CDR1 is SGHRS, CDR2 YFSETQ, per germline. There are 15 residues in the CDR3. CDR3 sequence: CASSDQTATYNEQFF. The CDR3 nucleotides are TGCGCCAGCAGCGACCAGACCGCAACATACAATGAGCAGTTCTTC. Filled out from reference TRBV5-1 and TRBJ2-1, the complete variable domain reads KAGVTQTPRYLIKTRGQQVTLSCSPISGHRSVSWYQQTPGQGLQFLFEYFSETQRNKGNFPGRFSGRQFSNSRSEMNVSTLELGDSALYLCASSDQTATYNEQFFGPGTRLTVL.

This clonotype was recorded at least ten times. The rearrangement uses TRBV7-9 and TRBJ2-1; 8 bases are a match to TRBD2. Trimming removed 11 bases from V and 4 bases from J; junction bases left unmatched: 4. The CDR3 spans 12 residues. Germline-derived CDR1 and CDR2 are SEHNR and FQNEAQ (reference sequence). The CDR3 protein is CAAGLDYNEQFF. DNA for the CDR3: TGTGCCGCGGGACTAGATTACAATGAGCAGTTCTTC.

This clonotype was seen ten or more times. The V call is TRBV18, the J call TRBJ1-5; D not certain. Germline V gene sequence: CDR1 KGHSH, CDR2 LQKENI. The ends were cut back, 1 base at V and 4 bases at J, with 11 bases in the middle. The CDR3 spans 15 residues. CDR3 nucleotide sequence: TGTGCCAGCTCACCACAGAAGGGCACTAATCAGCCCCAGCATTTT. Encoded protein: CASSPQKGTNQPQHF.

CDR3 protein: CASSQVGNTNEQFF. In DNA form, the CDR3 reads TGTGCCAGCAGCCAAGTCGGGAACACAAATGAGCAGTTCTTC. The V and J genes are TRBV3-1 and TRBJ2-1, with D perhaps matching TRBD2 (5 bases). This CDR3 contains 14 residues. Germline CDR1 is LGHDT and CDR2 is YNNKEL (reference sequence). Trimming pared 1 base from V and 7 bases from J, leaving 11 bases between.

This clonotype was seen more than once but under ten times. The chain recombines TRBV7-9 with TRBJ2-5; TRBD1 is a possible D gene (6 bases). The CDR3 loop spans 15 amino acids. V shed 5 bases and J shed 0 bases, with 13 bases lying between them. Germline values: CDR1 SEHNR, CDR2 FQNEAQ (reference sequence). In DNA, the CDR3 is TGTGCCAGCAGCCATCTCTACAGGGACCAAGAGACCCAGTACTTC. Its translation is CASSHLYRDQETQYF.

The chain has TRBV18 and TRBJ2-1, with TRBD1 as a possible D gene (7 bases). The V and J ends lost 6 bases and 8 bases respectively, with 23 bases between them. Germline V gene sequence: CDR1 KGHSH, CDR2 LQKENI. This CDR3 contains 16 residues. Here the CDR3 reads CASSPSAGQRTYEQFF. The CDR3 nucleotides are TGTGCCAGCTCCCCATCTGCGGGACAGAGGACTTATGAGCAGTTCTTC.

This rearrangement joins TRBV6-4 to TRBJ2-3; D unclear. This CDR3 contains 15 residues. From germline, CDR1 is MRHNA and CDR2 SNTAGT. V was cut by 9 bases and J by 2 bases, with 18 bases left in between. The CDR3 region has the DNA TGTGCCAGTCGGTGGCTGTTGAGGATCACAGATACGCAGTATTTT. Protein sequence: CASRWLLRITDTQYF.

Ten or more counts support this clonotype. The V call is TRBV9, the J call TRBJ2-3; D may be TRBD2 (6 bases). Trimming left V 0 bases short and J 2 bases short, with 10 bases between. This CDR3 is 15 amino acids long. Per germline, CDR1 SGDLS and CDR2 YYNGEE. The CDR3 spells CASSVAGEHTDTQYF. CDR3 nucleotide sequence: TGTGCCAGCAGCGTAGCGGGGGAGCACACAGATACGCAGTATTTT. Full variable domain (missing parts from reference TRBV9 and TRBJ2-3): DSGVTQTPKHLITATGQRVTLRCSPRSGDLSVYWYQQSLDQGLQFLIQYYNGEERAKGNILERFSAQQFPDLHSELNLSSLELGDSALYFCASSVAGEHTDTQYFGPGTRLTVL.

This clonotype came up many times. The V and J genes are TRBV20-1 and TRBJ2-7, with D hard to call. Trimming cost V 1 base and J 7 bases, with 11 bases left between them. Germline V gives CDR1 DFQATT, CDR2 SNEGSKA (reference sequence). The CDR3 has 12 residues. CDR3 nucleotide sequence: TGCAGTGCTAGAGCCTCCCTTGAAGAGCAGTACTTC. Protein product: CSARASLEEQYF.

The V call is TRBV2, the J call TRBJ2-2; 14 nucleotides agree with TRBD2. V shed 10 bases, J shed 7 bases, and the junction held 5 bases outside the gene matches. The CDR3 contains 14 residues. Germline CDR1 SNHLY, CDR2 FYNNEI. CDR3 coding DNA: TGTGCCACTGGCGGGACTAGCGGGAGCGGGGAGCTGTTTTTT. Amino acids: CATGGTSGSGELFF. Supplemented by reference TRBV2 and TRBJ2-2, the full variable domain reads EPEVTQTPSHQVTQMGQEVILRCVPISNHLYFYWYRQILGQKVEFLVSFYNNEISEKSEIFDDQFSVERPDGSNFTLKIRSTKLEDSAMYFCATGGTSGSGELFFGEGSRLTVL.

The rearrangement uses TRBV14 and TRBJ2-5, with 10 bases that match TRBD2. J was trimmed by 4 bases and V by 3 bases; bases with no gene match: 8. The CDR3 loop spans 16 amino acids. Germline V CDR1 and CDR2: SGHDN, FVKESK. The CDR3 region is CASSQFSSGSGETQYF. CDR3 DNA sequence: TGTGCCAGCAGCCAGTTCTCTAGCGGGAGCGGAGAGACCCAGTACTTC.

This clonotype occurred many times. The germline gene is not matched at one end of the junction; a read error may be the cause. The gene calls are TRBV3-1 and TRBJ2-7, with 7 bases lining up with TRBD2. CDR1 LGHDT and CDR2 YNNKEL come from the germline V gene (reference sequence). The CDR3 runs 12 residues. The CDR3 nucleotides read TGTGCCAGCAGCCAAGGGGGGGGACTACCTTCCTTC. Translation: CASSQGGGLPSF.

The chain recombines TRBV20-1 with TRBJ2-1, with 10 bases fitting TRBD2. V was clipped by 0 bases and J by 9 bases; unmatched bases: 5. The CDR3 consists of 14 residues. Germline V lookup: CDR1 DFQATT, CDR2 SNEGSKA (reference sequence). CDR3 sequence (DNA): TGCAGTGCTAGAGATGTAGCGGGAGGTGGTGAGCAGTTCTTC. Translating gives CSARDVAGGGEQFF.

As for this clonotype: The junction shows a germline mismatch at one end, possibly a read error. This chain connects TRBV15 to TRBJ2-1; 9 bases agree with TRBD1. CDR1 LNHNV and CDR2 YYDKDF come from the germline V gene (reference sequence). CDR3 length equals 15 residues. CDR3: CATSREQGAYDEQFF. CDR3 nucleotides: TGTGCCACCAGCAGAGAACAGGGGGCCTACGATGAGCAGTTCTTC.

This chain links TRBV12-3 or TRBV12-4 with TRBJ2-7, with TRBD1 as a possible D gene (6 bases). The CDR3 loop spans 13 amino acids. Trimming removed 0 bases at V and 9 bases at J, with 12 bases between. The CDR3 DNA follows: TGTGCCAGCAGTTTAGCCGGGACACTTCCGCAGTACTTC. It specifies CASSLAGTLPQYF.

The rearrangement uses TRBV5-5 and TRBJ1-4; TRBD1 might be the D (5 bases). The CDR3 contains 12 residues. Germline values: CDR1 SGHKS, CDR2 YYEKEE (reference sequence). Between the trimmed V and J ends, which lost 3 bases and 8 bases, there was a span of 8 bases. CDR3 protein: CASSSRGEKLFF. For the CDR3, the DNA is TGTGCCAGCAGCTCCCGGGGGGAAAAACTGTTTTTT.

Many counts were recorded for this clonotype. V is TRBV7-2 and J is TRBJ1-5, with 7 bases that match TRBD1. Germline CDR1 and CDR2: SGHTA and FQGNSA. The V segment lost 5 bases and the J segment 2 bases; nucleotides outside the gene matches: 6. This CDR3 comprises 15 residues. CDR3 protein: CASSLQGLGNQPQHF. For the CDR3, the DNA is TGTGCCAGCAGCCTACAGGGGCTGGGCAATCAGCCCCAGCATTTT.

This clonotype came up a few times. The V and J genes are TRBV20-1 and TRBJ2-1; D might be TRBD1 or TRBD2, each matching 5 bases. V lost 4 bases and J lost 1, with 14 bases in between. The CDR3 covers 15 residues. The germline gives CDR1 DFQATT, CDR2 SNEGSKA (reference sequence). CDR3 loop: CSATPGTSSYNEQFF. The CDR3 DNA sequence: TGCAGTGCTACGCCGGGGACGTCGTCCTACAATGAGCAGTTCTTC.

The V and J genes are TRBV6-5 and TRBJ2-7; 8 positions agree with TRBD1. CDR1 is MNHEY, CDR2 SVGAGI, per germline. This CDR3 contains 14 residues. Unmatched junction bases numbered 8, after V lost 9 bases and J lost 1 base. CDR3 sequence reads: CASSDRGSSYEQYF. Here the CDR3 DNA reads TGTGCCAGTTCTGACAGGGGATCGTCCTACGAGCAGTACTTC.

Many counts were recorded for this clonotype. The CDR3 reads CASSLDGPGYTF. The CDR3 coding sequence is TGTGCCAGCAGCTTGGATGGGCCTGGCTACACCTTC. The V call is TRBV5-6, the J call TRBJ1-2; D remains ambiguous. Looked up from germline, CDR1 is SGHDT and CDR2 is YYEEEE. Trimming took 0 bases from V and 7 from J, leaving 7 bases between them. The CDR3 spans 12 residues.